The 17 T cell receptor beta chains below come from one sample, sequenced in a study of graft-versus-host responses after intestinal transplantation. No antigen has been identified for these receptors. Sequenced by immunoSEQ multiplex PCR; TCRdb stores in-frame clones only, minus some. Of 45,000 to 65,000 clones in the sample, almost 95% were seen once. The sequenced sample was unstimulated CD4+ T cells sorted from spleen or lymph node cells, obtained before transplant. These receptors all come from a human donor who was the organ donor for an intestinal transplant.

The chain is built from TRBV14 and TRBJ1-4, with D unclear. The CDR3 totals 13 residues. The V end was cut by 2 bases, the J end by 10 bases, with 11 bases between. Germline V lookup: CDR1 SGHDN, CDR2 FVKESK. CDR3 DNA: TGTGCCAGCAGCCAACTCAGAGGCGGAAAACTGTTTTTT. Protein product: CASSQLRGGKLFF.

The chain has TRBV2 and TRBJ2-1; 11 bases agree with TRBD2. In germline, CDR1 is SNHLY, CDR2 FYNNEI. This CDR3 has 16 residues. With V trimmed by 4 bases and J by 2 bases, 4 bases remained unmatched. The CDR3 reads CASSASSGGPYNEQFF. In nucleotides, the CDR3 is TGTGCCAGCAGTGCTTCTAGCGGGGGGCCCTACAATGAGCAGTTCTTC.

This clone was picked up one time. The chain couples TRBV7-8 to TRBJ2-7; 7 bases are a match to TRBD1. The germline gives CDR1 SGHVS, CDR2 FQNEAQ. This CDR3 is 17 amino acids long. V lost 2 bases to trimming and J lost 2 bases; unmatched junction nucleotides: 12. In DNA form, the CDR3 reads TGTGCCAGCAGCTTATCGTACTCAGGGGGTAAAGCCTACGAGCAGTACTTC. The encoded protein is CASSLSYSGGKAYEQYF.

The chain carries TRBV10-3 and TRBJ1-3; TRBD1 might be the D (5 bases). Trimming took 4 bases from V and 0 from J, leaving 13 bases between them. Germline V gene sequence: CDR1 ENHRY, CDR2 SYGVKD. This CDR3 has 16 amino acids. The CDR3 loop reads CAISAGVLVSGNTIYF. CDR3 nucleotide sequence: TGTGCCATCAGTGCGGGGGTCTTAGTCTCTGGAAACACCATATATTTT.

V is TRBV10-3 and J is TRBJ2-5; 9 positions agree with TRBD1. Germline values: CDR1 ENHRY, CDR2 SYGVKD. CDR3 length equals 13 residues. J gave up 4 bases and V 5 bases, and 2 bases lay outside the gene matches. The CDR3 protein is CAISTGGVETQYF. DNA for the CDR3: TGTGCCATCAGTACAGGGGGCGTAGAGACCCAGTACTTC.

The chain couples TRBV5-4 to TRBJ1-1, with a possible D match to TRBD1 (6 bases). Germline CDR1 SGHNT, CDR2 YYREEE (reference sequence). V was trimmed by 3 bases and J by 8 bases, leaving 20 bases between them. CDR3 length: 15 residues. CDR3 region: CASSYSLGTRREAFF. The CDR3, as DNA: TGTGCCAGCAGCTATAGCCTCGGGACACGAAGAGAAGCTTTCTTT. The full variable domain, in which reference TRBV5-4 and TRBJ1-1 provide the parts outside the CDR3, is ETGVTQSPTHLIKTRGQQVTLRCSSQSGHNTVSWYQQALGQGPQFIFQYYREEENGRGNFPPRFSGLQFPNYSSELNVNALELDDSALYLCASSYSLGTRREAFFGQGTRLTVV.

The CDR3: CASSPLPGGQVDEQYF. Written as DNA, the CDR3 is TGTGCCAGCTCACCATTACCGGGGGGGCAGGTTGACGAGCAGTACTTC. The chain has TRBV18 and TRBJ2-7; 8 nucleotides line up with TRBD2. Germline V lookup: CDR1 KGHSH, CDR2 LQKENI. The junction had 11 bases not matched to a gene; V was cut back by 2 bases and J by 5 bases. The CDR3 totals 16 residues.

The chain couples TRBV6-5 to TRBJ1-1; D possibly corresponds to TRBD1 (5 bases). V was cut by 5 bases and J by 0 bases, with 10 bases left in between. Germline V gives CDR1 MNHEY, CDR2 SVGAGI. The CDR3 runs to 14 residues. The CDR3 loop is CASSRQTMNTEAFF. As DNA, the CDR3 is TGTGCCAGCAGTCGACAGACCATGAACACTGAAGCTTTCTTT.

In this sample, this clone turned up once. The chain's CDR3 is CASSYDLRGFGTEAFF. Here the CDR3 DNA reads TGTGCCAGCAGCTATGACCTGCGGGGTTTCGGCACTGAAGCTTTCTTT. The rearrangement joins TRBV5-4 to TRBJ1-1; D is unresolved. V lost 3 bases and J lost 4, with 19 bases in between. The CDR3 is made up of 16 amino acids. CDR1 is SGHNT and CDR2 is YYREEE in the germline V gene (reference sequence).

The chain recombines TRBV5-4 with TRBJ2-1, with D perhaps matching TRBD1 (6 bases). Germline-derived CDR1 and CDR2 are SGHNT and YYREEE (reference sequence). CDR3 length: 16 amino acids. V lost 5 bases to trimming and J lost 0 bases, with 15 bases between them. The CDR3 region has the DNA TGTGCCAGCAGTTATAACAGGGCTAGCTCCTACAATGAGCAGTTCTTC. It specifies CASSYNRASSYNEQFF.

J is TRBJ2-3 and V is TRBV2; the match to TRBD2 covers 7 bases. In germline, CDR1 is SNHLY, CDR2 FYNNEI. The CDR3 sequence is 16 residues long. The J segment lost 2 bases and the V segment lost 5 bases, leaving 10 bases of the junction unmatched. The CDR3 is CASSSWLAAATDTQYF. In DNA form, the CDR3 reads TGTGCCAGCAGTTCGTGGCTAGCGGCCGCCACAGATACGCAGTATTTT.

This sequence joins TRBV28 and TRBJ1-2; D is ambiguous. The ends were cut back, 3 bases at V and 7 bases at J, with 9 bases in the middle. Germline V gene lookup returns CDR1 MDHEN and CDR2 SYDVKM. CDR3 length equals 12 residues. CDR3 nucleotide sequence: TGTGCCAGCAGTTTGGGAGGCTTTGGCTACACCTTC. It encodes CASSLGGFGYTF.

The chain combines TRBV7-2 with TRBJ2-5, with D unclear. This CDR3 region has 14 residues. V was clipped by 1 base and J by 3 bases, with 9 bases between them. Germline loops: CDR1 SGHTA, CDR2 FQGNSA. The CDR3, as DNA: TGTGCCAGCAGCTTAGTTAGGACGAAAGAGACCCAGTACTTC. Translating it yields CASSLVRTKETQYF.

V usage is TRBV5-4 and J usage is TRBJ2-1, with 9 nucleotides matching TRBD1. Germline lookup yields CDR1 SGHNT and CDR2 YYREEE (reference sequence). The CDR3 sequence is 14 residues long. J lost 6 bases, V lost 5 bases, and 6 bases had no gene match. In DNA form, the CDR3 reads TGTGCCAGCAGACCGGACAGGGGAATCAATGAGCAGTTCTTC. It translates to CASRPDRGINEQFF.

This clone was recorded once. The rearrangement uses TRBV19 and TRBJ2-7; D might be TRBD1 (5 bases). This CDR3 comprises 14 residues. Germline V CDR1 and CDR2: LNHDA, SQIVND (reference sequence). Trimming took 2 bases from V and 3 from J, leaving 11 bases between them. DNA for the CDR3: TGTGCCAGTAGTATACAGGGCTACTACTACGAGCAGTACTTC. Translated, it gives CASSIQGYYYEQYF.

The CDR3 DNA is TGTGCCAGCAGCCCCCGGGTCTGGGGAGACTATGGCTACACCTTC. As protein: CASSPRVWGDYGYTF. V and J are TRBV4-2 and TRBJ1-2; D unresolved. Trimming took off 4 bases at V and 3 bases at J, with 15 bases between the two ends. The germline gives CDR1 LGHNA, CDR2 YNFKEQ. The CDR3 runs 15 residues.

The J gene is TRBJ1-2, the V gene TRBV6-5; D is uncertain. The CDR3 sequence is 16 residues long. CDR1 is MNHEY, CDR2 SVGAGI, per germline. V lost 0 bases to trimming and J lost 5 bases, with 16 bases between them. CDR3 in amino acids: CASSYSPASPRYGYTF. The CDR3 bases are TGTGCCAGCAGTTACTCGCCTGCCTCCCCGCGGTATGGCTACACCTTC.